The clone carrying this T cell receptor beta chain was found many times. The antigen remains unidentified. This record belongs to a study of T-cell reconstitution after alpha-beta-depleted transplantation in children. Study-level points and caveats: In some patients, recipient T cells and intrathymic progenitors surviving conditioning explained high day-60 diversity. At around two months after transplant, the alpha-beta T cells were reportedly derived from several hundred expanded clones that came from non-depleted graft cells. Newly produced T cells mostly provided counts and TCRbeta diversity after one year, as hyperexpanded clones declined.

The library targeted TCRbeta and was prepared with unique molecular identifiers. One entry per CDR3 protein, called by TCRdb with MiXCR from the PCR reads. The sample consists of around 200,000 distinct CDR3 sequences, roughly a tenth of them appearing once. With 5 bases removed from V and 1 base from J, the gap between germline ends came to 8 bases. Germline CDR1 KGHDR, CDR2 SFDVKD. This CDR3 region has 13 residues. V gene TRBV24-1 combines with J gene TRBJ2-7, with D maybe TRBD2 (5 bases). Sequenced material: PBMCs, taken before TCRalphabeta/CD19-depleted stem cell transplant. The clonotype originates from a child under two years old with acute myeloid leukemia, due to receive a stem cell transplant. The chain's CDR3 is CATSGGPSYEQYF. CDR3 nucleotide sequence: TGTGCCACCAGTGGAGGGCCTTCCTACGAGCAGTACTTC.